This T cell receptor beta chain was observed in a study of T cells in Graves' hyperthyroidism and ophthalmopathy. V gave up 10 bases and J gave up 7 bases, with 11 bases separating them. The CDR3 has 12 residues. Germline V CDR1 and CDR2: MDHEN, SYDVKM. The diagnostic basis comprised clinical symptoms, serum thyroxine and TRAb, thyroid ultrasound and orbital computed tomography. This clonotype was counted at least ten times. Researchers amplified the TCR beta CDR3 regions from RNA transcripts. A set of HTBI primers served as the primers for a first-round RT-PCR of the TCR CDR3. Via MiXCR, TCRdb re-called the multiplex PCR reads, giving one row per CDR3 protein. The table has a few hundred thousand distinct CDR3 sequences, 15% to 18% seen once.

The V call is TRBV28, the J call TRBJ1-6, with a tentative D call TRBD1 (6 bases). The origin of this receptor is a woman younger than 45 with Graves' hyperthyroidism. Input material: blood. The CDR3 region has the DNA TGTGCCACACAGGGTGGGAATTCACCCCTCCACTTT. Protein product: CATQGGNSPLHF.